Sequencing of this T cell receptor beta chain was carried out in a study of blood T cells in healthy people across ages. Broader study findings: PBMC samples, being unsorted, prevented any conclusive comparison of naive and antigen-experienced cells.

Aged about 6 to 100, donors were systemically healthy Caucasians from Russia. Each sample provided at least 5 micrograms of extracted total RNA. This clonotype was observed a few times. What it binds is unknown. A sample-barcoded 5' primer and a J-beta primer mix were used in a second PCR of roughly 7 to 12 cycles. All samples yielded 3 million or more CDR3-containing paired-end reads. TCRdb reprocessed the 5' RACE reads via MiXCR and lists one record per CDR3 protein. Found here are around 990,000 distinct CDR3 sequences, about two fifths of them singletons; the top ten hold around 13%. The CDR3 has 16 residues. V lost 8 bases, J lost 2 bases, and 20 bases lay in between. The germline gives CDR1 SNHLY, CDR2 FYNNEI.

The sequencing input was blood. This sequence was found in a man aged 18 to 30 in good health. This sequence joins TRBV2 and TRBJ2-3, with D perhaps given as TRBD1 or TRBD2 (6 bases each). CDR3 loop: CASGISTGTSTDTQYF. The CDR3 DNA sequence: TGTGCCAGCGGAATCTCAACAGGGACTTCCACAGATACGCAGTATTTT.